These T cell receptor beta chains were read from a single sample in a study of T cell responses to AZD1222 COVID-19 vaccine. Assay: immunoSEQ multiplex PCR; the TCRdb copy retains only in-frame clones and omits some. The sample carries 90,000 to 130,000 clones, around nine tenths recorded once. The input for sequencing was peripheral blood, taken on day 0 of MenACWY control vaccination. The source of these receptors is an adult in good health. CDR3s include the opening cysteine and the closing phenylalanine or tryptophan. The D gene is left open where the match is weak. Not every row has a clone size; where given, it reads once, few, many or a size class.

CDR3 protein: CASSLQQGFEGYTF
CDR3 DNA: TGCGCCAGCAGCTTGCAACAGGGTTTCGAAGGCTACACCTTC
V gene: TRBV5-1
J gene: TRBJ1-2
D gene: NA
clone size: NA

CDR3 protein: CASSPSSLGDNQPQHF
CDR3 DNA: TGTGCCAGCAGCCCATCGTCGTTAGGGGACAATCAGCCCCAGCATTTT
V gene: TRBV7-9
J gene: TRBJ1-5
D gene: NA
clone size: NA

CDR3 protein: CASSASFLVPGEKLFF
CDR3 DNA: TGTGCCAGCAGCGCCTCCTTCCTCGTCCCTGGGGAAAAACTGTTTTTT
V gene: TRBV9
J gene: TRBJ1-4
D gene: NA
clone size: once

CDR3 protein: CASSEYGRGDIQYF
CDR3 DNA: TGTGCCAGCAGTGAATACGGCAGGGGAGACATTCAGTACTTC
V gene: TRBV25-1
J gene: TRBJ2-4
D gene: NA
clone size: NA

CDR3 protein: CASSSSLVNTGELFF
CDR3 DNA: TGTGCCAGCAGCTCGTCGTTGGTTAACACCGGGGAGCTGTTTTTT
V gene: TRBV3-1/TRBV3-2
J gene: TRBJ2-2
D gene: NA
clone size: NA

CDR3 protein: CASRERNTGELFF
CDR3 DNA: TGTGCCAGTAGGGAGCGGAACACCGGGGAGCTGTTTTTT
V gene: TRBV19
J gene: TRBJ2-2
D gene: NA
clone size: NA

CDR3 protein: CASSPLAGGSTDTQYF
CDR3 DNA: TGTGCCAGCAGCCCTCTAGCGGGGGGGAGCACAGATACGCAGTATTTT
V gene: TRBV7-2
J gene: TRBJ2-3
D gene: TRBD2
clone size: NA

CDR3 protein: CASSPRGEFGYGYTF
CDR3 DNA: TGTGCCAGTAGTCCACGAGGGGAGTTTGGATATGGCTACACCTTC
V gene: TRBV19
J gene: TRBJ1-2
D gene: NA
clone size: NA

CDR3 protein: CASRGSSPLHF
CDR3 DNA: TGTGCCAGCAGGGGCAGTTCACCCCTCCACTTT
V gene: TRBV2
J gene: TRBJ1-6
D gene: NA
clone size: NA

CDR3 protein: CASSLGGVLETQYF
CDR3 DNA: TGCGCCAGCAGCTTAGGCGGGGTTTTGGAGACCCAGTACTTC
V gene: TRBV5-1
J gene: TRBJ2-5
D gene: NA
clone size: NA

CDR3 protein: CASSLRQGTYEQYF
CDR3 DNA: TGTGCCAGCAGCTTACGGCAGGGAACCTACGAGCAGTACTTC
V gene: TRBV11-2
J gene: TRBJ2-7
D gene: NA
clone size: NA

CDR3 protein: CASSLAEGGATEAFF
CDR3 DNA: TGCGCCAGCAGCTTGGCCGAGGGGGGAGCCACTGAAGCTTTCTTT
V gene: TRBV5-1
J gene: TRBJ1-1
D gene: NA
clone size: NA

CDR3 protein: CASSYSRGSGEKLFF
CDR3 DNA: TGTGCCAGCAGTTACTCACGGGGAAGCGGTGAAAAACTGTTTTTT
V gene: TRBV6-5
J gene: TRBJ1-4
D gene: NA
clone size: NA

CDR3 protein: CASSYIGGVDYEQYF
CDR3 DNA: TGTGCCAGCAGTTACATCGGGGGAGTGGATTACGAGCAGTACTTC
V gene: TRBV6-6
J gene: TRBJ2-7
D gene: NA
clone size: NA

CDR3 protein: CASSVDGEGAEQFF
CDR3 DNA: TGTGCCAGCAGCGTAGATGGGGAGGGGGCCGAGCAGTTCTTC
V gene: TRBV9
J gene: TRBJ2-1
D gene: NA
clone size: NA

CDR3 protein: CASSLVRGSENIQYF
CDR3 DNA: TGTGCCAGCAGCTTAGTCCGGGGGTCGGAAAACATTCAGTACTTC
V gene: TRBV7-9
J gene: TRBJ2-4
D gene: NA
clone size: NA

CDR3 protein: CASSLTPTYNEQFF
CDR3 DNA: TGTGCCAGCAGCTTAACCCCCACCTACAATGAGCAGTTCTTC
V gene: TRBV7-3
J gene: TRBJ2-1
D gene: NA
clone size: NA

CDR3 protein: CASSLGGTGDYGYTF
CDR3 DNA: TGCGCCAGCAGCTTGGGAGGGACAGGGGATTATGGCTACACCTTC
V gene: TRBV5-1
J gene: TRBJ1-2
D gene: TRBD1
clone size: NA

CDR3 protein: CASSSQLAGGHANTGELFF
CDR3 DNA: TGTGCCAGCAGCTCTCAACTAGCGGGGGGGCACGCGAACACCGGGGAGCTGTTTTTT
V gene: TRBV11-2
J gene: TRBJ2-2
D gene: TRBD2
clone size: NA

CDR3 protein: CASSPDVNQPQHF
CDR3 DNA: TGTGCCAGCAGTCCGGACGTCAATCAGCCCCAGCATTTT
V gene: TRBV6-4
J gene: TRBJ1-5
D gene: NA
clone size: NA

CDR3 protein: CASSLAPEGWTEAFF
CDR3 DNA: TGTGCCAGCAGCTTAGCCCCAGAGGGTTGGACTGAAGCTTTCTTT
V gene: TRBV7-2
J gene: TRBJ1-1
D gene: NA
clone size: NA

CDR3 protein: CASSLPRGYNEQFF
CDR3 DNA: TGTGCCAGCAGCCTCCCCCGGGGCTACAATGAGCAGTTCTTC
V gene: TRBV7-9
J gene: TRBJ2-1
D gene: NA
clone size: once

CDR3 protein: CASSPVGAGGHNEQFF
CDR3 DNA: TGTGCCAGCAGCCCGGTGGGAGCGGGGGGCCATAATGAGCAGTTCTTC
V gene: TRBV4-2
J gene: TRBJ2-1
D gene: TRBD2
clone size: NA

CDR3 protein: CASSVLPAGGVNTEAFF
CDR3 DNA: TGTGCCAGTAGTGTACTCCCGGCGGGAGGGGTCAACACTGAAGCTTTCTTT
V gene: TRBV19
J gene: TRBJ1-1
D gene: NA
clone size: NA

CDR3 protein: CSGSWEDSPGGTDTQYF
CDR3 DNA: TGCAGTGGTAGTTGGGAGGACAGCCCGGGCGGTACAGATACGCAGTATTTT
V gene: TRBV20-1
J gene: TRBJ2-3
D gene: NA
clone size: once

CDR3 protein: CAISVGLGAAEYEQYF
CDR3 DNA: TGTGCCATCAGTGTGGGGCTTGGGGCGGCCGAATACGAGCAGTACTTC
V gene: TRBV10-3
J gene: TRBJ2-7
D gene: NA
clone size: NA

CDR3 protein: CASSSAKGQTQYF
CDR3 DNA: TGTGCCAGCAGTTCAGCCAAGGGTCAGACCCAGTACTTC
V gene: TRBV27
J gene: TRBJ2-5
D gene: NA
clone size: once

CDR3 protein: CASSVDMGGYTF
CDR3 DNA: TGTGCCAGCAGCGTAGATATGGGTGGCTACACCTTC
V gene: TRBV9
J gene: TRBJ1-2
D gene: NA
clone size: NA

CDR3 protein: CASSRMLEGNNEQFF
CDR3 DNA: TGTGCCAGCAGCCGAATGTTAGAAGGGAACAATGAGCAGTTCTTC
V gene: TRBV5-4
J gene: TRBJ2-1
D gene: NA
clone size: NA

CDR3 protein: CASSASGLGQFF
CDR3 DNA: TGTGCCAGCAGTGCGAGCGGCCTGGGTCAGTTCTTC
V gene: TRBV6-2/TRBV6-3
J gene: TRBJ2-1
D gene: NA
clone size: NA

CDR3 protein: CASSPLGDEGDLGKLFF
CDR3 DNA: TGTGCCAGCAGCCCTCTCGGTGACGAGGGGGACCTTGGAAAACTGTTTTTT
V gene: TRBV9
J gene: TRBJ1-4
D gene: NA
clone size: NA

CDR3 protein: CASSVPGQGTGANVLTF
CDR3 DNA: TGTGCCAGCAGTGTCCCGGGACAGGGAACTGGGGCCAACGTCCTGACTTTC
V gene: TRBV25-1
J gene: TRBJ2-6
D gene: TRBD1
clone size: NA

CDR3 protein: CASSSTSVRYGYTF
CDR3 DNA: TGTGCCAGCAGCTCCACGAGTGTCCGCTATGGCTACACCTTC
V gene: TRBV7-9
J gene: TRBJ1-2
D gene: NA
clone size: NA